There are many counts of the clone carrying this T cell receptor (beta chain). This entry is derived from a study of T-cell reconstitution after alpha-beta-depleted transplantation in children. Preparation of the TCRbeta library used unique molecular identifiers. MiXCR was run by TCRdb on the PCR reads, yielding one entry per CDR3 protein. The sample holds over 550,000 distinct CDR3 sequences; roughly a tenth are singletons and the top ten take less than 5%. The germline gives CDR1 SGDLS, CDR2 YYNGEE. V was pared by 2 bases and J by 7 bases, with 12 bases between. The CDR3 contains 13 residues. The rearrangement uses TRBV9 and TRBJ1-2; a weak D match, TRBD1 (6 bases). The source is a human donor who donated a stem cell graft to a child with acute myeloid leukemia. This sample comprised PBMCs from the stem cell graft donor, obtained from the stem cell graft. The CDR3 nucleotides are TGTGCCAGCAGCGTTACAGGGAATGGTGGCTACACCTTC. Its protein is CASSVTGNGGYTF.